Listed below are T cell receptor beta chains from one sample, sequenced in a study of early T cells in non-severe SARS-CoV-2 infection. TCRdb independently ran MiXCR on the 5' RACE reads; one entry per CDR3 protein. The sample lists about 110,000 distinct CDR3 sequences, over 10% occurring once. Sequenced here: whole blood, sampled at baseline. These receptors all stem from an adult who was a healthcare worker with PCR-confirmed SARS-CoV-2 infection or an uninfected control (not recorded which). Both conserved end residues are part of each CDR3. A D gene is named only where the DNA matches it firmly. The listing skips clone size in some rows; elsewhere it reads once, few, many or a size class.

j_call clone_size d_call v_call cdr3_aa cdr3_nt
TRBJ1-3 many NA TRBV20-1 CSARDRISGNTIYF TGCAGTGCTAGGGACAGAATTAGTGGAAACACCATATATTTT
TRBJ1-1 many NA TRBV7-9 CASSLALARSSTEAFF TGTGCCAGCAGCTTAGCGCTCGCCCGCAGTAGCACTGAAGCTTTCTTT
TRBJ2-3 NA NA TRBV24-1 CATSDSRSTDTQYF TGTGCCACCAGTGATTCCAGGTCGACAGATACGCAGTATTTT
TRBJ1-5 few TRBD1 TRBV10-3 CAISGTGGPSNQPQHF TGTGCCATCAGTGGTACAGGGGGTCCTAGCAATCAGCCCCAGCATTTT
TRBJ2-7 NA NA TRBV28 CASSMDGYEQYF TGTGCCAGCAGTATGGACGGTTACGAGCAGTACTTC
TRBJ2-1 many TRBD1 TRBV9 CASSVGDSPIPYNEQFF TGTGCCAGCAGCGTAGGGGACAGCCCTATTCCCTACAATGAGCAGTTCTTC
TRBJ1-2 few TRBD1 TRBV2 CASSVRGGNYGYTF TGTGCCAGCAGTGTTAGAGGGGGCAACTATGGCTACACCTTC
TRBJ2-7 NA TRBD1 TRBV3-1 CASSQGTGAYEQYF TGTGCCAGCAGCCAAGGGACAGGGGCCTACGAGCAGTACTTC
TRBJ1-2 few NA TRBV29-1 CSVADRNYGYTF TGCAGCGTTGCCGACAGGAACTATGGCTACACCTTC
TRBJ1-6 few NA TRBV7-2 CAGSSAGFGSPLHF TGTGCCGGCAGTTCGGCAGGGTTTGGTTCACCCCTCCACTTT
TRBJ1-6 NA NA TRBV20-1 CSAIAGSHNSPLHF TGCAGTGCTATTGCAGGTAGCCATAATTCACCCCTCCACTTT
TRBJ2-5 few TRBD2 TRBV20-1 CSARISGGQETQYF TGCAGTGCTAGAATTAGCGGGGGCCAAGAGACCCAGTACTTC
TRBJ1-3 few NA TRBV6-1 CASSDNVRRSFISGNTIYF TGTGCCAGCAGTGACAATGTGCGGCGTTCCTTCATCTCTGGAAACACCATATATTTT
TRBJ1-1 few NA TRBV30 CARTMGSMNTEAFF TGTGCCCGAACGATGGGCAGCATGAACACTGAAGCTTTCTTT
TRBJ1-2 NA NA TRBV5-6 CASSLEQGLGYTF TGTGCCAGCAGCTTGGAGCAGGGGCTAGGCTACACCTTC
TRBJ1-4 NA NA TRBV29-1 CSVRDSPGDEKLFF TGCAGCGTACGGGACTCCCCCGGGGATGAAAAACTGTTTTTT
TRBJ2-7 many TRBD2 TRBV30 CAWSLGSGAYEQYF TGTGCCTGGAGCCTAGGTAGCGGGGCCTACGAGCAGTACTTC
TRBJ1-2 many NA TRBV20-1 CSARGQDNYGYTF TGCAGTGCTAGAGGACAGGACAACTATGGCTACACCTTC
TRBJ1-3 few NA TRBV9 CASSAFFRGNTIYF TGTGCCAGCAGCGCGTTCTTCAGGGGAAACACCATATATTTT
TRBJ2-3 NA TRBD1 TRBV5-4 CASSAQGADTQYF TGTGCCAGCAGCGCACAGGGGGCTGATACGCAGTATTTT